This T cell receptor beta chain is drawn from a study of blood T cell repertoires in COVID-19. Study information: Acute and convalescent COVID-19 specimens originated in the United States, Italy and Spain. The analysed material was cDNA or gDNA that came from T cells, B-cell-depleted T cells, or PBMCs.

In germline, CDR1 is SGHRS, CDR2 YFSETQ. CDR3 length equals 14 residues. V dropped 3 bases and J dropped 3 bases, with 12 bases sitting between them. In the study's own analysis: For nucleated cells, counts were estimated from reference gene primer amplification. TCRdb's table, derived via immunoSEQ multiplex PCR, lists solely in-frame clones and lacks some. That table furnishes V, J and clone size, whereas the DNA furnished D and trimming. The table lists about 400,000 clones, more than 85% of them singletons. The V gene is TRBV5-1, the J gene TRBJ2-5, with D possibly matching TRBD1 (6 bases). Sequencing used peripheral blood. This clonotype was obtained from a human donor in a cohort sampled during active COVID-19. CDR3 region: CASSSTGNEETQYF. Here the CDR3 DNA reads TGCGCCAGCAGCTCCACAGGGAACGAAGAGACCCAGTACTTC.